The present entry profiles one T cell receptor beta chain with its context. What it binds is not known. Repertoires were generated with immunoSEQ multiplex PCR, while TCRdb's copy carries only in-frame clones and drops some. The sample yields roughly 92,000 clones, around 90% seen once. This sample was included in a study of OX40 agonist ivuxolimab in advanced cancers. Study background: Two cutaneous melanoma patients and one hepatocellular carcinoma patient, three in all, had partial responses. Study-wide results and caveats: Expanded peripheral T-cell antigen specificity went undetermined.

Sequences were derived from CD4+ or CD8+ T cells sorted from blood, sampled in a trial of the OX40 agonist ivuxolimab. This sequence was found in an adult with an advanced solid tumor such as melanoma, head and neck, liver or kidney cancer.

This chain's CDR3 is CASSLVSIGPVEAFF. CDR3 DNA: TGCGCCAGCAGCTTGGTATCAATAGGGCCCGTTGAAGCTTTCTTT. This chain joins TRBV5-1 and TRBJ1-1; D gene ambiguous. The CDR3 runs to 15 residues. Germline V lookup: CDR1 SGHRS, CDR2 YFSETQ. Trimming removed 0 bases at V and 7 bases at J, with 16 bases between.